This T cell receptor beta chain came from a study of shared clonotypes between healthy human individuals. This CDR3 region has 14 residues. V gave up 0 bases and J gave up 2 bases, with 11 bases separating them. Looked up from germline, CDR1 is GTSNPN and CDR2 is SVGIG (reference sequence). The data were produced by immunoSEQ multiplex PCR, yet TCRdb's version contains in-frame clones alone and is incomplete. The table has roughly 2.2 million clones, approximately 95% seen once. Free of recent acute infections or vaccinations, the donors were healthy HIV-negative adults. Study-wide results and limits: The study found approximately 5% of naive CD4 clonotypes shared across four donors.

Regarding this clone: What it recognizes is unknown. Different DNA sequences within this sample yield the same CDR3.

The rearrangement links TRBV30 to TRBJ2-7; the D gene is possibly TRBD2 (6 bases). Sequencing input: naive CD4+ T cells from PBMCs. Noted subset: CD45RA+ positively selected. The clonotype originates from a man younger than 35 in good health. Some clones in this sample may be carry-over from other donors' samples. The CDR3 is CAWSVGTGAYEQYF. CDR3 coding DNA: TGTGCCTGGAGTGTAGGGACTGGAGCCTACGAGCAGTACTTC.